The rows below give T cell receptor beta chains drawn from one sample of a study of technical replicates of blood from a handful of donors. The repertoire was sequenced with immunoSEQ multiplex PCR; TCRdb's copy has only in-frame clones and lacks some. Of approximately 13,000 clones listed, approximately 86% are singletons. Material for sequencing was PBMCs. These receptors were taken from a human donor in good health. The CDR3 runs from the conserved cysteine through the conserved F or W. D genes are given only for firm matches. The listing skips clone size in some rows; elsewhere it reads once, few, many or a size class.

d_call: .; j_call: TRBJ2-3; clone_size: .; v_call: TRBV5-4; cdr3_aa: CASSLWSISTDTQYF; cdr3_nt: TGTGCCAGCAGCTTGTGGAGTATTAGTACAGATACGCAGTATTTT
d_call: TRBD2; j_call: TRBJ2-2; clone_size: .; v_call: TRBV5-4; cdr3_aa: CASSFGLAGGGAGELFF; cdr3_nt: TGTGCCAGCAGCTTTGGACTAGCGGGAGGAGGGGCCGGGGAGCTGTTTTTT
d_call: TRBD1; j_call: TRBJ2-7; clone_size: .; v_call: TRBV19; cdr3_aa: CASSLRQGTAYEQYF; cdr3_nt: TGTGCCAGTAGTCTCCGACAGGGTACTGCCTACGAGCAGTACTTC
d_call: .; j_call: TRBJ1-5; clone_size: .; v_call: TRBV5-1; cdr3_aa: CASTLGGVNQPQHF; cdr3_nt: TGCGCCAGCACCCTGGGGGGGGTTAATCAGCCCCAGCATTTT
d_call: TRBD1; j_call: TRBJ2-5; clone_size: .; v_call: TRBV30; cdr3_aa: CAWSTGVETQYF; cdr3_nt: TGTGCCTGGAGTACAGGGGTCGAGACCCAGTACTTC
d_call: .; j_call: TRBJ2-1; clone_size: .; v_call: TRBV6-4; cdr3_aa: CASSDSSRSFGNEQFF; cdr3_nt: TGTGCCAGCAGTGACTCGAGTCGTTCATTCGGCAATGAGCAGTTCTTC
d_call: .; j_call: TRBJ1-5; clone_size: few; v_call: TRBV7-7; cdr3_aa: CASSLIIGVWRNQPQHF; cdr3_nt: TGTGCCAGCAGCTTAATTATCGGGGTATGGAGGAATCAGCCCCAGCATTTT
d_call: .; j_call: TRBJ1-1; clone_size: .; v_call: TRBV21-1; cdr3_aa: CASGEGADTEAFF; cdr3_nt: TGTGCCAGCGGCGAGGGGGCGGACACTGAAGCTTTCTTT
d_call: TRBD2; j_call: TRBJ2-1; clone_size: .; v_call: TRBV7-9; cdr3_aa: CASSHSSGNEQFF; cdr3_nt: TGTGCCAGCAGCCACTCTAGCGGGAATGAGCAGTTCTTC
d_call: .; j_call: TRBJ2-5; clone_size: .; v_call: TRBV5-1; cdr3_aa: CASSLAAGQETQYF; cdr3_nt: TGCGCCAGCAGCTTGGCCGCGGGCCAAGAGACCCAGTACTTC
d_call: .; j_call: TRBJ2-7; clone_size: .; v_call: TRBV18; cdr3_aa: CASLLTGYEQYF; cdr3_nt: TGTGCCAGCTTACTGACGGGGTACGAGCAGTACTTC
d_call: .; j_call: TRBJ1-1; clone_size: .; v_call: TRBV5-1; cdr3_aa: CASREGWISTEAFF; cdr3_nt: TGCGCCAGCAGGGAGGGGTGGATAAGCACTGAAGCTTTCTTT
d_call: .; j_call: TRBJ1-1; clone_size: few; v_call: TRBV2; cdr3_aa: CASRVGRGNTEAFF; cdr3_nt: TGTGCCAGCCGAGTGGGCAGGGGGAACACTGAAGCTTTCTTT
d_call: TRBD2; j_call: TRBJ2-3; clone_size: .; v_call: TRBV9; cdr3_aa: CASSALAGGPFF; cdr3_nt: TGTGCCAGCAGCGCCCTAGCGGGAGGGCCCTTTTTT
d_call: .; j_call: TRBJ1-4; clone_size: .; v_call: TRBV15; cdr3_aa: CATSRDLLNEKLFF; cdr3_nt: TGTGCCACCAGCAGAGATCTATTGAATGAAAAACTGTTTTTT
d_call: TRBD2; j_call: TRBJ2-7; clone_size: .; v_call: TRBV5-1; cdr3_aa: CASSTRLAGVSYEQYF; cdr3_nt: TGCGCCAGCAGCACCCGACTAGCGGGAGTATCCTACGAGCAGTACTTC
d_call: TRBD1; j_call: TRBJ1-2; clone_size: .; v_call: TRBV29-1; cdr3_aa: CSVEDSPWTGDYGYTF; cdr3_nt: TGCAGCGTTGAAGATTCGCCGTGGACAGGGGACTATGGCTACACCTTC
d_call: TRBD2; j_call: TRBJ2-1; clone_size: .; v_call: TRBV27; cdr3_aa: CASSFVTSGRAEQFF; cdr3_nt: TGTGCCAGCAGTTTTGTTACTAGCGGGAGGGCCGAGCAGTTCTTC
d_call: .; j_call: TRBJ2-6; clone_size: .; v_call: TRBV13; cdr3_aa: CASSLRMPGANVLTF; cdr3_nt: TGTGCCAGCAGCTTGCGGATGCCTGGGGCCAACGTCCTGACTTTC
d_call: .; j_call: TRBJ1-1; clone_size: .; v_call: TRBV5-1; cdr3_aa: CASSLDMAPRTEAFF; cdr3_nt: TGCGCCAGCAGCTTGGATATGGCCCCGAGGACTGAAGCTTTCTTT
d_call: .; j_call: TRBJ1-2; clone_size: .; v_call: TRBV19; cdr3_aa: CASSQDDYGYTF; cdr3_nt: TGTGCCAGTAGCCAGGATGACTATGGCTACACCTTC
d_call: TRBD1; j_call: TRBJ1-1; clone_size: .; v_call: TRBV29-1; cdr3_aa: CSVGEEGGGDTEAFF; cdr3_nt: TGCAGCGTTGGCGAAGAAGGGGGCGGCGACACTGAAGCTTTCTTT
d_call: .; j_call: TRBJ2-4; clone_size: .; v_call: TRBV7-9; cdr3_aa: CASSLPGYHIQYF; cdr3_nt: TGTGCCAGCAGCTTACCAGGGTATCACATTCAGTACTTC
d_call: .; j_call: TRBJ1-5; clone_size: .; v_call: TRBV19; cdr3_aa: CASSFREVGNQPQHF; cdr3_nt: TGTGCCAGTAGTTTCCGAGAGGTCGGCAATCAGCCCCAGCATTTT
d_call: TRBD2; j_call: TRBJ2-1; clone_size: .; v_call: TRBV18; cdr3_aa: CASSSSAGTTYNEQFF; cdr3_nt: TGTGCCAGCTCGTCCTCGGCAGGGACTACCTACAATGAGCAGTTCTTC
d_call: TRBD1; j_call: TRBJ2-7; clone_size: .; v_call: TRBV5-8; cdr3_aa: CASSWTGGEQYF; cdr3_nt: TGTGCCAGCAGCTGGACAGGGGGCGAGCAGTACTTC
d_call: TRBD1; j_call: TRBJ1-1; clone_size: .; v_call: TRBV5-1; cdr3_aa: CASSRDRGTAFF; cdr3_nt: TGCGCCAGCAGCAGGGACAGGGGGACGGCTTTCTTT
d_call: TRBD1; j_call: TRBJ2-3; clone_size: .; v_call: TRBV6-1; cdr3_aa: CASRAGTGSTDTQYF; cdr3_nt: TGTGCCAGCAGAGCCGGGACAGGGAGCACAGATACGCAGTATTTT
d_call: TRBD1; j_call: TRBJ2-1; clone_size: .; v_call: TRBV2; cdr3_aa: CASSAPGQGYNEQFF; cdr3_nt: TGTGCCAGCAGTGCCCCGGGACAGGGTTACAATGAGCAGTTCTTC
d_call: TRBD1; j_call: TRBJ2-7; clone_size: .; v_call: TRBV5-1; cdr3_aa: CASSLETGLYEQYF; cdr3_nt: TGCGCCAGCAGCTTAGAGACAGGGCTCTACGAGCAGTACTTC
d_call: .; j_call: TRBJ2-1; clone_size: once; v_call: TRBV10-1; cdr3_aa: CASSEPGVSSYNEQFF; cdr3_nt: TGCGCCAGCAGTGAGCCAGGGGTGAGCTCCTACAATGAGCAGTTCTTC
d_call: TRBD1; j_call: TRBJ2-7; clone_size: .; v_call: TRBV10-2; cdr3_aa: CASRRGQGAYEQYF; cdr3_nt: TGCGCCAGCAGACGGGGACAGGGGGCCTACGAGCAGTACTTC
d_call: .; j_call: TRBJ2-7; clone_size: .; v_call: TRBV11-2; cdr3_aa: CASSLIRGRYEQYF; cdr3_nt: TGTGCCAGCAGCTTAATCAGGGGTCGCTACGAGCAGTACTTC
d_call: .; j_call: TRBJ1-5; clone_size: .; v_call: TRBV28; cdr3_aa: CASRTLQGSYSNQPQHF; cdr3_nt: TGTGCCAGCAGGACATTACAGGGCAGCTATAGCAATCAGCCCCAGCATTTT
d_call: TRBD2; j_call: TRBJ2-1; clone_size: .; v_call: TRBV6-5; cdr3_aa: CASSRASGTDEQFF; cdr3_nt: TGTGCCAGCAGCCGGGCTAGCGGTACGGATGAGCAGTTCTTC
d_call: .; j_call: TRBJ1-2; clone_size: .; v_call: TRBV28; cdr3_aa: CASRPTVFYGYTF; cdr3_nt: TGTGCCAGCAGGCCGACAGTCTTCTATGGCTACACCTTC
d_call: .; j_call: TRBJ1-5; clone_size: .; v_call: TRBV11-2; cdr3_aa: CASSLLSDGPQHF; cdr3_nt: TGTGCCAGCAGCTTATTATCAGATGGGCCCCAGCATTTT
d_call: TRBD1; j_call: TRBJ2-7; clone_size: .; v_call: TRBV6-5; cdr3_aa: CASSYSTGTGTDEQYF; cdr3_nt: TGTGCCAGCAGTTACTCGACCGGGACAGGGACTGACGAGCAGTACTTC
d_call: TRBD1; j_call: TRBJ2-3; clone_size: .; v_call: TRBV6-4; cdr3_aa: CASSDPGQGTDTQYF; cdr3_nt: TGTGCCAGCAGTGACCCCGGACAGGGCACAGATACGCAGTATTTT
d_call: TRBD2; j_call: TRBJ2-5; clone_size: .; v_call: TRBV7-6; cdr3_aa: CASSLVLNGRAWYF; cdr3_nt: TGTGCCAGCAGCTTAGTACTGAACGGGAGGGCCTGGTACTTC
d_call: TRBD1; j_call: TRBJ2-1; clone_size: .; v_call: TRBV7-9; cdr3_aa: CASSFHTWDRFNEQFF; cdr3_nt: TGTGCCAGCAGCTTTCATACTTGGGACAGATTCAATGAGCAGTTCTTC
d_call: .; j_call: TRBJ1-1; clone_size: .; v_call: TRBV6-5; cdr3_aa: CASSQAGLTEAFF; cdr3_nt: TGTGCCAGCAGCCAGGCAGGGCTTACTGAAGCTTTCTTT
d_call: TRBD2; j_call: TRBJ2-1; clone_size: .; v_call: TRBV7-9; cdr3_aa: CASSLGGRVEDEQFF; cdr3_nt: TGTGCCAGCAGCCTAGGTGGGAGGGTGGAAGATGAGCAGTTCTTC
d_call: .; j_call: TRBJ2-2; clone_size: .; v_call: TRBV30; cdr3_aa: CAGGADQTGELFF; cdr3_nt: TGTGCCGGGGGGGCAGACCAAACCGGGGAGCTGTTTTTT
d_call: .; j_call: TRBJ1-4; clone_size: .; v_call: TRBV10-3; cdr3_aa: CAISESTGLTNEKLFF; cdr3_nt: TGTGCCATCAGTGAGTCCACAGGGTTAACTAATGAAAAACTGTTTTTT
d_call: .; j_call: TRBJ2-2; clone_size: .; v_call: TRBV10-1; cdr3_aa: CASSGGLQSERELFF; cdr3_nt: TGCGCCAGCAGTGGAGGACTGCAATCCGAGCGGGAGCTGTTTTTT
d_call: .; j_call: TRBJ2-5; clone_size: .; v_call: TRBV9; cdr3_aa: CASSVAPTGLLVTQYF; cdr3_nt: TGTGCCAGCAGCGTAGCCCCCACGGGTCTACTAGTGACCCAGTACTTC
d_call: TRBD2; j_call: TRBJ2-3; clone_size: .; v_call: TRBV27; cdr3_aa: CASSRTGLAGTDTQYF; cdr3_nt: TGTGCCAGCAGTAGGACGGGACTAGCGGGCACAGATACGCAGTATTTT
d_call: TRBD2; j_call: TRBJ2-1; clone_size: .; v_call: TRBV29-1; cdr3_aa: CSVEDPWAGGPHNEQFF; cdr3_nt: TGCAGCGTTGAAGACCCATGGGCGGGAGGGCCCCACAATGAGCAGTTCTTC
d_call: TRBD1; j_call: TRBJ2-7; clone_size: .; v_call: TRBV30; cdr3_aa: CAWSVWGQGSSYEQYF; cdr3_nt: TGTGCCTGGAGTGTATGGGGACAGGGGAGCTCCTACGAGCAGTACTTC
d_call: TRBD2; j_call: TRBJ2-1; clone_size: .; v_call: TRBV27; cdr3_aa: CATGGSGRIDEQFF; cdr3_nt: TGTGCCACCGGTGGTAGCGGGAGGATCGATGAGCAGTTCTTC
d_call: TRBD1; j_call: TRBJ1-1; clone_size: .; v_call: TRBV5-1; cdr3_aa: CASSLTGGGTEAFF; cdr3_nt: TGCGCCAGCAGCTTGACAGGGGGGGGCACTGAAGCTTTCTTT
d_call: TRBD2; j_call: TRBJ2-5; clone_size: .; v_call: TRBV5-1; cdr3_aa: CASQGLAQETQYF; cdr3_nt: TGCGCCAGCCAAGGACTAGCGCAAGAGACCCAGTACTTC
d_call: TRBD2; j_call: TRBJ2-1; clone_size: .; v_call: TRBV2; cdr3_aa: CASRKRSGRDDEQFF; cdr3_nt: TGTGCCAGCAGGAAAAGAAGCGGGAGGGACGATGAGCAGTTCTTC
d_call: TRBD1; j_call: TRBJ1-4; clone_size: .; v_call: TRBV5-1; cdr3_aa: CASSSFGTGIEHEKLFF; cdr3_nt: TGCGCCAGCAGCTCCTTCGGGACAGGGATAGAGCATGAAAAACTGTTTTTT
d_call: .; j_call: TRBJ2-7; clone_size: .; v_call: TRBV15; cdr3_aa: CATSRDPYEQYF; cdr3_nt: TGTGCCACCAGCAGAGATCCGTACGAGCAGTACTTC
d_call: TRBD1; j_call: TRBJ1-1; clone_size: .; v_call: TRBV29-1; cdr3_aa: CSGRDRGGTEAFF; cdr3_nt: TGCAGCGGTAGAGACAGGGGGGGGACTGAAGCTTTCTTT
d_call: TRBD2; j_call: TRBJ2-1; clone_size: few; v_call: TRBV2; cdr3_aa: CATAGRPQFF; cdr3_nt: TGTGCCACAGCGGGACGCCCGCAGTTCTTC